One and the same sample provided the 29 T cell receptor beta chains below, sequenced in a study of T cell responses to AZD1222 COVID-19 vaccine. Produced via immunoSEQ multiplex PCR; TCRdb's table is partial and in-frame only. The sample lists roughly 150,000 clones; roughly nine tenths were seen once. The starting material was peripheral blood, obtained 28 days after the second AZD1222 dose. Receptors originate from an adult who received the AZD1222 COVID-19 vaccine.

This chain joins TRBV12-5 and TRBJ2-5; D gene unclear. V lost 8 bases to trimming and J lost 3 bases, with 13 bases between them. The germline V gene has CDR1 LGHNT and CDR2 FRNRAP. This CDR3 has 13 residues. The chain's CDR3 is CASKSQNEETQYF. The CDR3 nucleotides read TGTGCTAGTAAATCGCAGAACGAAGAGACCCAGTACTTC.

This chain links TRBV4-2 with TRBJ2-2; tentatively, D is TRBD1 (6 bases). The germline V and J ends were trimmed by 0 bases and 6 bases, with 11 bases remaining between them. This CDR3 has 15 amino acids. Per germline, CDR1 LGHNA and CDR2 YNFKEQ. CDR3 DNA sequence: TGTGCCAGCAGCCAAGACAGGGGAAGTTCCGGGGAGCTGTTTTTT. Its protein is CASSQDRGSSGELFF.

The rearrangement links TRBV10-2 to TRBJ2-7; tentative D call: TRBD2 (6 bases). Germline V gene data show CDR1 as WSHSY and CDR2 as SAAADI. V was pared by 8 bases and J by 0 bases, with 17 bases between. The CDR3 has 15 residues. This CDR3 reads CASFPRDSSSYEQYF. The CDR3 DNA follows: TGCGCCAGCTTCCCCCGGGACTCCAGCTCCTACGAGCAGTACTTC.

V gene TRBV18 combines with J gene TRBJ2-7; 7 nucleotides line up with TRBD2. Germline CDR1 and CDR2: KGHSH and LQKENI. Unmatched junction bases numbered 19, after V lost 6 bases and J lost 5 bases. The CDR3 is 17 amino acids. CDR3 nucleotides: TGTGCCAGCTCCCCGCCTTTGCGGGAGTCTTTCGTTGACGAGCAGTACTTC. It yields the protein CASSPPLRESFVDEQYF.

The rearrangement joins TRBV19 to TRBJ2-2; 10 positions match TRBD1. With V trimmed by 3 bases and J by 3 bases, 1 base remained unmatched. This CDR3 has 15 residues. Germline V gives CDR1 LNHDA, CDR2 SQIVND (reference sequence). The CDR3 DNA reads as TGTGCCAGTAGTATCGGACAGGGGGACACCGGGGAGCTGTTTTTT. Translation: CASSIGQGDTGELFF.

This clone was observed once. V usage is TRBV5-4 and J usage is TRBJ1-3, with 7 bases matching TRBD1. Germline CDR1 is SGHNT and CDR2 is YYREEE (reference sequence). CDR3 length equals 15 residues. After removal of 4 bases from V and 3 bases from J, the junction contained 7 bases not matched to a gene. The chain's CDR3 is CASSEGGAGGNTIYF. CDR3 nucleotide sequence: TGTGCCAGCAGCGAAGGGGGCGCAGGTGGAAACACCATATATTTT.

The V call is TRBV19, the J call TRBJ1-5; a possible D gene is TRBD1 (5 bases). Trimming removed 0 bases at V and 2 bases at J, with 8 bases between. Germline values: CDR1 LNHDA, CDR2 SQIVND (reference sequence). The CDR3 length is 15 residues. CDR3 DNA: TGTGCCAGTAGTATAGATGGGGCAGGCAATCAGCCCCAGCATTTT. It yields the protein CASSIDGAGNQPQHF.

V is TRBV5-8 and J is TRBJ1-1; D is unclear. In germline, CDR1 is SGHTS, CDR2 YDEGEE. V lost 1 base and J 6 bases, leaving 7 bases between the germline ends. CDR3 size: 12 residues. The CDR3 spells CASSLPRSEAFF. In DNA form, the CDR3 reads TGTGCCAGCAGCTTGCCCAGATCTGAAGCTTTCTTT.

This sequence joins TRBV2 and TRBJ2-1; D call uncertain. V gave up 1 base and J gave up 13 bases, with 11 bases separating them. The CDR3 contains 12 residues. The V gene's germline CDR1 is SNHLY and CDR2 FYNNEI. The CDR3 DNA reads TGTGCCAGCAGTGAAGGCGTACAGAGACAGTTCTTC. Amino acids: CASSEGVQRQFF.

V gene TRBV7-9 combines with J gene TRBJ2-1; D may correspond to TRBD1 or TRBD2 (5 bases each). V was clipped by 4 bases and J by 3 bases, with 13 bases between them. The CDR3 totals 15 residues. Germline assignment: CDR1 SEHNR and CDR2 FQNEAQ (reference sequence). The CDR3 spells CASSSWDPVYNEQFF. The CDR3 nucleotides read TGTGCCAGCAGCTCATGGGACCCGGTCTACAATGAGCAGTTCTTC.

The chain has TRBV9 and TRBJ2-1; possible D gene TRBD2, 7 bases. The length of the CDR3 is 13 residues. CDR1 and CDR2 (germline): SGDLS, YYNGEE. The germline V and J ends were trimmed by 0 bases and 10 bases, with 11 bases remaining between them. This CDR3 reads CASSVEGGAEQFF. The DNA for the CDR3 is TGTGCCAGCAGCGTAGAAGGGGGGGCGGAGCAGTTCTTC.

The chain employs TRBV24-1 and TRBJ2-3, with TRBD2 matching over 7 bases. In germline, CDR1 is KGHDR, CDR2 SFDVKD. With 4 bases clipped from V and 0 bases from J, the junction kept 6 bases outside the gene matches. The CDR3 spans 16 residues. Written as DNA, the CDR3 is TGTGCCACCAGTGAGCACCCCGGGGGGAGCACAGATACGCAGTATTTT. It translates to CATSEHPGGSTDTQYF.

V usage is TRBV7-9 and J usage is TRBJ1-3; D is perhaps TRBD1 (6 bases). Per germline, CDR1 SEHNR and CDR2 FQNEAQ (reference sequence). V dropped 0 bases and J dropped 3 bases, with 12 bases sitting between them. The CDR3 runs 16 residues. CDR3 region: CASSLAVGADGNTIYF. CDR3 DNA: TGTGCCAGCAGCTTAGCGGTGGGGGCTGATGGAAACACCATATATTTT.

The chain employs TRBV6-6 and TRBJ1-1; a possible D gene is TRBD1 (5 bases). Germline V gene sequence: CDR1 MNHNY, CDR2 SVGAGI (reference sequence). The CDR3 contains 16 residues. V was trimmed by 6 bases and J by 2 bases, leaving 19 bases between them. DNA for the CDR3: TGTGCCAGCAGGATAAAGGCTTTCGGGGCAAACACTGAAGCTTTCTTT. Its protein product is CASRIKAFGANTEAFF.

The V and J genes are TRBV5-1 and TRBJ1-6; TRBD1 aligns across 10 bases. V dropped 3 bases and J dropped 2; count of bases not matched to a gene: 2. CDR1 and CDR2 (germline): SGHRS, YFSETQ. The CDR3 extends over 16 amino acids. The chain's CDR3 is CASSSGQGAYNSPLHF. The CDR3 region has the DNA TGCGCCAGCAGCTCCGGACAGGGGGCCTATAATTCACCCCTCCACTTT.

This rearrangement joins TRBV6-5 to TRBJ2-4; D is possibly TRBD1 (6 bases). This CDR3 comprises 15 residues. Trimming took 2 bases from V and 4 from J, leaving 12 bases between them. Germline CDR1 MNHEY, CDR2 SVGAGI. CDR3 DNA: TGTGCCAGCAGTTACCTCCCCGGACAGAAAAACATTCAGTACTTC. Its protein product is CASSYLPGQKNIQYF.

This clone is a singleton in its sample. The rearrangement links TRBV29-1 to TRBJ2-7, with unresolved D. Germline-derived CDR1 and CDR2 are SQVTM and ANQGSEA. The CDR3 is made up of 13 amino acids. The V gene lost 0 bases and the J gene lost 6 bases, with 12 bases spanning the gap. Here the CDR3 reads CSVEDDGSGEQYF. The CDR3 region has the DNA TGCAGCGTTGAAGATGATGGGTCTGGCGAGCAGTACTTC.

The rearrangement links TRBV4-2 to TRBJ2-3; 12 nucleotides line up with TRBD2. Trimming cost V 3 bases and J 6 bases; bases outside gene matches: 10. Germline CDR1 is LGHNA and CDR2 is YNFKEQ. The CDR3 length is 17 residues. CDR3 DNA: TGTGCCAGCAGCCACGGAAGGGCTAGCGGGGGGGAGGATACGCAGTATTTT. Residues: CASSHGRASGGEDTQYF.

The chain is built from TRBV9 and TRBJ2-2, with 10 bases that match TRBD2. Germline V gives CDR1 SGDLS, CDR2 YYNGEE. With V trimmed by 1 base and J by 4 bases, 4 bases remained unmatched. This CDR3 is 16 amino acids long. CDR3 coding DNA: TGTGCCAGCAGCGTACCACTAGCGGGACTCACCGGGGAGCTGTTTTTT. Translation: CASSVPLAGLTGELFF.

The J gene is TRBJ2-3, the V gene TRBV7-8, with TRBD2 matching over 11 bases. The germline V gene has CDR1 SGHVS and CDR2 FQNEAQ. V lost 1 base, J lost 4 bases, and 10 bases stayed unmatched. This CDR3 is 18 amino acids long. The CDR3 loop is CASSLGGAGLAVADTQYF. In DNA form, the CDR3 reads TGTGCCAGCAGCTTAGGGGGGGCGGGACTAGCGGTTGCAGATACGCAGTATTTT.

The chain employs TRBV7-3 and TRBJ2-7; D call uncertain. The germline V gene encodes CDR1 SGHTA and CDR2 FQGTGA. The CDR3 covers 14 residues. Trimming removed 11 bases from V and 3 bases from J, with 20 bases in between. CDR3 protein: CARASKAGGYEQYF. The CDR3 DNA sequence: TGTGCCCGAGCCAGCAAAGCAGGTGGCTACGAGCAGTACTTC.

The genes are TRBV25-1 and TRBJ1-1; D perhaps matches TRBD1 (5 bases). Germline V gives CDR1 MGHDK, CDR2 SYGVNS. The CDR3 spans 14 residues. V was cut by 10 bases and J by 3 bases, with 18 bases left in between. The CDR3 region has the DNA TGTGCCACCTATAAGAGGAGAGGGGACACTGAAGCTTTCTTT. Translated: CATYKRRGDTEAFF.

V gene TRBV11-2 combines with J gene TRBJ2-1, with 13 bases lining up with TRBD2. The CDR3 extends over 16 amino acids. V lost 5 bases, J lost 5 bases, and 6 bases stayed unmatched. Germline CDR1 and CDR2: SGHAT and FQNNGV. As DNA, the CDR3 is TGTGCCAGCAGCACAGGGACTAGCGGGATAAACAATGAGCAGTTCTTC. This sequence encodes CASSTGTSGINNEQFF.

This rearrangement joins TRBV3-1 (or the pseudogene TRBV3-2) to TRBJ1-5, with D unclear. The germline V gene encodes CDR1 LGHDT and CDR2 YNNKEL (reference sequence). Trimming shortened V by 4 bases and J by 7 bases, and 11 bases separated the two germline ends. The CDR3 loop spans 13 amino acids. The DNA for the CDR3 is TGTGCCAGCAGCCTCGGACTGTCGCAGCCCCAGCATTTT. It translates to CASSLGLSQPQHF.

The rearrangement joins TRBV5-6 to TRBJ2-1; D tentatively fits TRBD1 or TRBD2 (5 bases each). Germline values: CDR1 SGHDT, CDR2 YYEEEE. The CDR3 has 17 amino acids. The ends were cut back, 4 bases at V and 8 bases at J, with 25 bases in the middle. CDR3 sequence: CASSMGPVTPVRHEQFF. CDR3 sequence (DNA): TGTGCCAGCAGCATGGGACCGGTTACCCCCGTTCGCCATGAGCAGTTCTTC.

The V and J genes are TRBV2 and TRBJ1-5; D gene ambiguous. Germline CDR1 is SNHLY and CDR2 is FYNNEI. V gave up 7 bases and J gave up 1 base, with 5 bases separating them. The CDR3 sequence is 12 residues long. CDR3 nucleotide sequence: TGTGCCAGCAAGGGAAGCAATCAGCCCCAGCATTTT. This translates into CASKGSNQPQHF.

The chain uses TRBV5-1 and TRBJ2-3; 8 bases line up with TRBD2. The germline gives CDR1 SGHRS, CDR2 YFSETQ. This CDR3 has 16 residues. Trimming removed 0 bases from V and 6 bases from J; junction bases left unmatched: 9. The CDR3 bases are TGCGCCAGCAGCTTGGTGGCGGGAGGCCCCCCTGATACGCAGTATTTT. As protein: CASSLVAGGPPDTQYF. Full variable domain (rest looked up from reference TRBV5-1 and TRBJ2-3): KAGVTQTPRYLIKTRGQQVTLSCSPISGHRSVSWYQQTPGQGLQFLFEYFSETQRNKGNFPGRFSGRQFSNSRSEMNVSTLELGDSALYLCASSLVAGGPPDTQYFGPGTRLTVL.

The gene calls are TRBV7-8 and TRBJ1-4; D is ambiguous. The V end lost 5 bases, the J end lost 0 bases, and 10 bases lay between the germline ends. Germline values: CDR1 SGHVS, CDR2 FQNEAQ. The CDR3 is 15 amino acids. In DNA form, the CDR3 reads TGTGCCAGCAGCCTCACTGGTGCAACTAATGAAAAACTGTTTTTT. As protein: CASSLTGATNEKLFF.

The genes are TRBV28 and TRBJ1-5, with 8 positions matching TRBD1. Losses at the gene ends were 1 base for V and 0 bases for J; bases not matched to a gene: 5. CDR1 and CDR2 from the germline V gene are MDHEN and SYDVKM. The CDR3 length is 17 residues. The CDR3 spells CASSLSRGLYSNQPQHF. CDR3 coding DNA: TGTGCCAGCAGTTTATCCAGGGGGCTTTATAGCAATCAGCCCCAGCATTTT.